Following are 20 T cell receptor beta chains from one sample sequenced in a study of blood T cell repertoires in COVID-19. The table came from immunoSEQ multiplex PCR; TCRdb's copy has only in-frame clones and leaves some out. The repertoire holds over 45,000 clones, with 80% to 90% as singletons. Material: peripheral blood. The receptors were gathered from a human donor in a cohort sampled during active COVID-19.

The chain recombines TRBV5-4 with TRBJ2-5, with D tentatively TRBD2 (7 bases). The CDR3 sequence is 15 residues long. From germline, CDR1 is SGHNT and CDR2 YYREEE (reference sequence). The V gene lost 2 bases and the J gene lost 2 bases, with 13 bases spanning the gap. The CDR3 is CASSFRGGIQETQYF. CDR3 sequence (DNA): TGTGCCAGCAGCTTTAGGGGGGGCATTCAAGAGACCCAGTACTTC.

V and J are TRBV5-4 and TRBJ2-1, with 8 positions matching TRBD2. V lost 5 bases, J lost 6 bases, and 7 bases stayed unmatched. There are 14 residues in the CDR3. Looked up from germline, CDR1 is SGHNT and CDR2 is YYREEE (reference sequence). Here the CDR3 DNA reads TGTGCCAGCAGTCCAGCGGGGGCCCTCAATGAGCAGTTCTTC. Residues: CASSPAGALNEQFF.

The J gene is TRBJ1-2, the V gene TRBV27; D not resolved. V dropped 0 bases and J dropped 5 bases, with 10 bases sitting between them. From germline, CDR1 is MNHEY and CDR2 SMNVEV (reference sequence). The CDR3 runs 14 residues. For the CDR3, the DNA is TGTGCCAGCAGTTTATCTCCTGGGAGATATGGCTACACCTTC. Amino acids: CASSLSPGRYGYTF.

The rearrangement links TRBV14 to TRBJ2-7, with 9 bases matching TRBD1. The CDR3 spans 19 residues. With 4 bases clipped from V and 3 bases from J, the junction kept 19 bases outside the gene matches. Germline CDR1 SGHDN, CDR2 FVKESK. In DNA form, the CDR3 reads TGTGCCAGCAGCCGGCATTTCACAGGGGGCGGGTTTCCTTACTACGAGCAGTACTTC. Amino acids: CASSRHFTGGGFPYYEQYF.

The rearrangement joins TRBV7-6 to TRBJ1-5, with TRBD1 matching over 7 bases. Germline V gene data show CDR1 as SGHVS and CDR2 as FNYEAQ. This CDR3 is 14 amino acids long. With V trimmed by 7 bases and J by 6 bases, 9 bases remained unmatched. CDR3 nucleotides: TGTGCCAGCACTTCAACCCAGGGGGGTCAGCCCCAGCATTTT. As protein: CASTSTQGGQPQHF.

The chain links TRBV30 to TRBJ2-7; D call uncertain. This CDR3 region has 11 residues. Germline loops: CDR1 GTSNPN, CDR2 SVGIG (reference sequence). V was trimmed by 2 bases and J by 9 bases, leaving 11 bases between them. In nucleotides, the CDR3 is TGTGCCTGGAGTTCAGTCGCTGGGCAGTACTTC. This sequence encodes CAWSSVAGQYF.

The chain uses TRBV7-9 and TRBJ2-3; D may be TRBD1 (6 bases). CDR3 size: 15 residues. Between the trimmed V and J ends, which lost 3 bases and 0 bases, there was a span of 10 bases. CDR1 SEHNR and CDR2 FQNEAQ come from the germline V gene (reference sequence). Here the CDR3 DNA reads TGTGCCAGCAGCTTGACAGGATCTAGCACAGATACGCAGTATTTT. Translation: CASSLTGSSTDTQYF.

This clone was seen more than once but under ten times. The V gene is TRBV5-1, the J gene TRBJ1-6, with D possibly being TRBD1 (6 bases). Trimming removed 3 bases at V and 7 bases at J, with 11 bases between. Per germline, CDR1 SGHRS and CDR2 YFSETQ. The CDR3 runs 14 residues. The CDR3 region has the DNA TGCGCCAGCAGCTCAGGACAGATCAATTCACCCCTCCACTTT. It is translated as CASSSGQINSPLHF.

The table lists this clone with a few counts. The chain couples TRBV7-2 to TRBJ2-1; 11 bases align to TRBD2. This CDR3 is 15 amino acids long. Germline trimming cut 5 bases from V and 7 bases from J; bases unmatched to any gene: 7. Germline V CDR1 and CDR2: SGHTA, FQGNSA. The CDR3 reads CASSVGSGGGNEQFF. Written as DNA, the CDR3 is TGTGCCAGCAGCGTAGGTAGCGGGGGGGGGAATGAGCAGTTCTTC.

A few counts support this clone. The chain links TRBV25-1 to TRBJ1-2, with TRBD1 matching over 7 bases. V shed 6 bases, J shed 8 bases, and the junction held 6 bases outside the gene matches. The CDR3 is made up of 12 amino acids. CDR1 and CDR2 (germline): MGHDK, SYGVNS. The CDR3 nucleotides read TGTGCCAGCAGAGAGGGGGCTTGGGGCTACACCTTC. This gives the protein CASREGAWGYTF.

The chain combines TRBV2 with TRBJ1-5; unclear D gene. Per the germline V gene, CDR1 is SNHLY and CDR2 is FYNNEI. Trimming took off 3 bases at V and 0 bases at J, with 9 bases between the two ends. The CDR3 runs to 15 residues. The CDR3 DNA sequence: TGTGCCAGCAGTGATGAGGGTTTTAGCAATCAGCCCCAGCATTTT. This translates into CASSDEGFSNQPQHF.

The table lists this clone with a few counts. This rearrangement joins TRBV5-1 to TRBJ1-6; D unresolved. The CDR3 totals 13 residues. From germline, CDR1 is SGHRS and CDR2 YFSETQ. Trimming took 1 base from V and 11 from J, leaving 10 bases between them. In DNA, the CDR3 is TGCGCCAGCAGCTTGAATCGTCTTGCACCCCTCCACTTT. Translated: CASSLNRLAPLHF.

This chain connects TRBV30 to TRBJ2-3; maybe TRBD1 (6 bases). The CDR3 is 14 amino acids. CDR1 and CDR2 (germline): GTSNPN, SVGIG (reference sequence). V was trimmed by 2 bases and J by 4 bases, leaving 13 bases between them. CDR3 sequence (DNA): TGTGCCTGGAGTCGATGGACAGCCTCAGATACGCAGTATTTT. It codes for CAWSRWTASDTQYF.

V usage is TRBV30 and J usage is TRBJ1-1; 8 bases match TRBD1. This CDR3 has 14 amino acids. Per the germline V gene, CDR1 is GTSNPN and CDR2 is SVGIG (reference sequence). After removal of 0 bases from V and 7 bases from J, the junction contained 7 bases not matched to a gene. CDR3 region: CAWSVQGTGLEAFF. In DNA form, the CDR3 reads TGTGCCTGGAGTGTACAAGGGACAGGCCTTGAAGCTTTCTTT. The full variable domain, with the rest looked up from reference TRBV30 and TRBJ1-1, is SQTIHQWPATLVQPVGSPLSLECTVEGTSNPNLYWYRQAAGRGLQLLFYSVGIGQISSEVPQNLSASRPQDRQFILSSKKLLLSDSGFYLCAWSVQGTGLEAFFGQGTRLTVV.

The chain couples TRBV3-1 (or the pseudogene TRBV3-2) to TRBJ2-7, with TRBD2 matching over 9 bases. The CDR3 covers 15 residues. The J segment lost 2 bases and the V segment lost 1 base, leaving 3 bases of the junction unmatched. CDR1 and CDR2 from the germline V gene are LGHDT and YNNKEL (reference sequence). This chain's CDR3 is CASSQALAGTYEQYF. The CDR3 bases are TGTGCCAGCAGCCAAGCCCTAGCGGGGACCTACGAGCAGTACTTC.

The chain employs TRBV2 and TRBJ2-1, with D perhaps matching TRBD1 (6 bases). Germline loops: CDR1 SNHLY, CDR2 FYNNEI. V dropped 4 bases and J dropped 4 bases, with 8 bases sitting between them. This CDR3 region has 13 residues. CDR3 residues: CASSADSYNEQFF. The CDR3 nucleotides are TGTGCCAGCAGTGCGGACAGTTACAATGAGCAGTTCTTC.

The chain couples TRBV11-2 to TRBJ1-4; weak D call: TRBD1 (5 bases). This CDR3 region has 15 residues. The germline CDR1 and CDR2 sequences are SGHAT and FQNNGV. The V end was cut by 3 bases, the J end by 7 bases, with 15 bases between. CDR3 coding DNA: TGTGCCAGCAGCTTCCAGGGAGGGTTTGGTGAAAAACTGTTTTTT. Translation gives CASSFQGGFGEKLFF.

The chain uses TRBV9 and TRBJ2-3; 7 nucleotides match TRBD1. The junction had 6 bases not matched to a gene; V was cut back by 2 bases and J by 3 bases. In germline, CDR1 is SGDLS, CDR2 YYNGEE. The CDR3 length is 15 residues. The CDR3 sequence: CASSVSGQETDTQYF. The CDR3 bases are TGTGCCAGCAGCGTGTCAGGACAGGAAACAGATACGCAGTATTTT.

This clone was detected only a few times. The chain has TRBV21-1 and TRBJ1-2; the tabulated D call, TRBD1, remains unverified against the DNA. TRBV21-1 is listed as a pseudogene. This CDR3 region has 15 residues. The CDR3 DNA reads as TGTGCCAGCAGCACAGCAGGGGCTATCACCTATGGCTACACCTTC. It yields the protein CASSTAGAITYGYTF.

For this clone: Within the sample, other DNA sequences also encode this same CDR3. The rearrangement uses TRBV10-2 and TRBJ1-5, with D perhaps TRBD1 (5 bases). Germline CDR1 is WSHSY and CDR2 is SAAADI. V was clipped by 0 bases and J by 9 bases, with 6 bases between them. The CDR3 spans 12 residues. CDR3 in DNA: TGCGCCAGCAGTGAGTCCCAGGGGCCCCAGCATTTT. Amino acid sequence: CASSESQGPQHF.